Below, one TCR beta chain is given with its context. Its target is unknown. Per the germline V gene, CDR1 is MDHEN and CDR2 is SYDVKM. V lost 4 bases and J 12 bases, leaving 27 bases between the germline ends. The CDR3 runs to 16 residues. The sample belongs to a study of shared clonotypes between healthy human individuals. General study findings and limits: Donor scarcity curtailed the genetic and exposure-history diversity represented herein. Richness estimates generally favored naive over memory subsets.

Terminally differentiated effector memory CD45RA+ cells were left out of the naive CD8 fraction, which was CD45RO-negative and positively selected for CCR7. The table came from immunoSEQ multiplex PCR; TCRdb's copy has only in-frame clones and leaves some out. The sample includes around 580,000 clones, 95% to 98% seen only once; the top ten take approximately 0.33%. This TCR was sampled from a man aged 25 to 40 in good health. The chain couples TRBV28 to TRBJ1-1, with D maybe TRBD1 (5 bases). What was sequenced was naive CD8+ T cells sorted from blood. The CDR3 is CASSSRTRVSSLNPFF. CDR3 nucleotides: TGTGCCAGCAGTTCCCGGACCAGGGTGAGTTCACTGAACCCTTTCTTT.